The clone carrying this T cell receptor (beta chain) was detected only a few times. No antigen is known for it. The germline V gene encodes CDR1 MNHEY and CDR2 SVGAGI. The CDR3 contains 11 residues. Trimming stripped 6 bases from V and 4 bases from J, with 7 bases between. This PCR relied on a set of 60 Vbeta primers and 13 Jbeta primers. The data were produced by immunoSEQ multiplex PCR, yet TCRdb's version contains in-frame clones alone and is incomplete. This table holds 150,000 to 200,000 clones, about 81% found once. These data come from a study of cytomegalovirus exposure and HLA in healthy donors. Overall study results and limits: In an earlier analysis, productive rearrangement rates for most beta V segments clustered near 87% or 30%. A list of approximately 160 TCR beta chains associated with cytomegalovirus was given. A classifier reportedly called cytomegalovirus status with high sensitivity and specificity. In a later analysis, a missense DCLRE1C variant was linked to TCR beta V- and J-gene trimming.

The sample comprised PBMCs. The chain is built from TRBV6-5 and TRBJ2-7, with D hard to call. This clonotype was sampled from a woman aged 45-59 years in good health and CMV-seropositive. CDR3 DNA: TGTGCCAGCAGATTAGCTTACGAGCAGTACTTC. As protein: CASRLAYEQYF.